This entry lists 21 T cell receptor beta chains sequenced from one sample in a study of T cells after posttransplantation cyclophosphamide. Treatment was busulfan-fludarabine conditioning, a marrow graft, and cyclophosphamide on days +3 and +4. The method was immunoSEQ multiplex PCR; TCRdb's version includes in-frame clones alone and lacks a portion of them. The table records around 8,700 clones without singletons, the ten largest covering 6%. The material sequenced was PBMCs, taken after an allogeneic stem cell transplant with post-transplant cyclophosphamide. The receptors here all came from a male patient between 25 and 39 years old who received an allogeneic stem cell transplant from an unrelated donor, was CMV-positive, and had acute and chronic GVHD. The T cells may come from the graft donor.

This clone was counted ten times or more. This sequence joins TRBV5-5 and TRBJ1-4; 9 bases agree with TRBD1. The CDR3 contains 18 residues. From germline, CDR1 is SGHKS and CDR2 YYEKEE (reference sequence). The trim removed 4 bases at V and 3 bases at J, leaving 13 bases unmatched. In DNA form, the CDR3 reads TGTGCCAGCAGCCTAAATCGTGACAGGGGGTTGTCTAATGAAAAACTGTTTTTT. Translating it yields CASSLNRDRGLSNEKLFF.

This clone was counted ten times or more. This CDR3 reads CASTGRGHQETQYF. DNA of the CDR3: TGTGCCAGCACAGGCAGGGGACATCAAGAGACCCAGTACTTC. V and J are TRBV2 and TRBJ2-5; TRBD1 might be the D (6 bases). This CDR3 has 14 amino acids. CDR1 and CDR2 (germline): SNHLY, FYNNEI. V was clipped by 7 bases and J by 2 bases, with 14 bases between them.

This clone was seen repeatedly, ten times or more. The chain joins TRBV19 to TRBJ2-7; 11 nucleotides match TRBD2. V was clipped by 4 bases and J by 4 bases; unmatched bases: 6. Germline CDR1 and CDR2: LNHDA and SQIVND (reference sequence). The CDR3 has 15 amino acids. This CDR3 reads CASSRLAGGRYEQYF. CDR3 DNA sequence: TGTGCCAGTAGTAGATTAGCGGGAGGGAGGTACGAGCAGTACTTC.

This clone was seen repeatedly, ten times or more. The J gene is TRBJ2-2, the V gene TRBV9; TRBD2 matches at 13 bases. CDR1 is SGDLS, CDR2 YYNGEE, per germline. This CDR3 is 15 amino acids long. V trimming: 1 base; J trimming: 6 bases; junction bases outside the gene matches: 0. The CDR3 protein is CASSVTSGRAGELFF. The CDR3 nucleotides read TGTGCCAGCAGCGTAACTAGCGGGAGGGCCGGGGAGCTGTTTTTT. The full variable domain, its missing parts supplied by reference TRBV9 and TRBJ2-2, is DSGVTQTPKHLITATGQRVTLRCSPRSGDLSVYWYQQSLDQGLQFLIQYYNGEERAKGNILERFSAQQFPDLHSELNLSSLELGDSALYFCASSVTSGRAGELFFGEGSRLTVL.

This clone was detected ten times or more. The CDR3, as DNA: TGCGCCAGCAGCCAAGTGGCAGGTTATAACTATGGCTACACCTTC. Translation: CASSQVAGYNYGYTF. V gene TRBV4-1 combines with J gene TRBJ1-2; D call uncertain. Germline CDR1 is MGHRA and CDR2 is YSYEKL. V was trimmed by 1 base and J by 1 base, leaving 10 bases between them. The CDR3 spans 15 residues.

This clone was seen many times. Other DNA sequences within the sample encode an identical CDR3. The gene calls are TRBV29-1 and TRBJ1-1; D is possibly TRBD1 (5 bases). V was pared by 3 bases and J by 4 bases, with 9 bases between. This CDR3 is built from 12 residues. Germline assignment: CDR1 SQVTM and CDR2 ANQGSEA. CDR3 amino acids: CSVDLGGTEAFF. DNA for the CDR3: TGCAGCGTTGATCTCGGGGGCACTGAAGCTTTCTTT.

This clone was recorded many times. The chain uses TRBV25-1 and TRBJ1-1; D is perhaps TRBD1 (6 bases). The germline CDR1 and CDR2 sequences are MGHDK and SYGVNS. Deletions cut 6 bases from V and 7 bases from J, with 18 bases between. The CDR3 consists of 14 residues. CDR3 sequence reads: CASSVDTGPGEAFF. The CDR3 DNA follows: TGTGCCAGCAGCGTTGACACAGGGCCGGGTGAAGCTTTCTTT.

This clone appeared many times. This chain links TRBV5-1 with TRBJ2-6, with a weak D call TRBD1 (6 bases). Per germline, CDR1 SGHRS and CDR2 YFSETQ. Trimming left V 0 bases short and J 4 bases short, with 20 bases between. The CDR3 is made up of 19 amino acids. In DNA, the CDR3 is TGCGCCAGCAGCTTGGCGGTGGGGGCACCCTGGCCCGGGGCCAACGTCCTGACTTTC. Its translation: CASSLAVGAPWPGANVLTF. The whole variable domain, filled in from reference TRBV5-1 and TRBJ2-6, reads KAGVTQTPRYLIKTRGQQVTLSCSPISGHRSVSWYQQTPGQGLQFLFEYFSETQRNKGNFPGRFSGRQFSNSRSEMNVSTLELGDSALYLCASSLAVGAPWPGANVLTFGAGSRLTVL.

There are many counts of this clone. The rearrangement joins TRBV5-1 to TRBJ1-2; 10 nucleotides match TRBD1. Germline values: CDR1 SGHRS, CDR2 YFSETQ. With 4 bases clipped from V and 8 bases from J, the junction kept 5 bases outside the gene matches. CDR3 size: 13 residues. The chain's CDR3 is CASSPGQGGGYTF. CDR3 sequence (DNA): TGCGCCAGCAGCCCTGGACAGGGGGGCGGCTACACCTTC.

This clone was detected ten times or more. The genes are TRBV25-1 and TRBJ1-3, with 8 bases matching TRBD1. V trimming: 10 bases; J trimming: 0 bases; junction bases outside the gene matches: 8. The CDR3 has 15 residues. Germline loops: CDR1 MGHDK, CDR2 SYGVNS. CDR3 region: CATRTGQGSGNTIYF. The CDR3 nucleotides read TGTGCCACCAGAACCGGACAGGGCTCTGGAAACACCATATATTTT.

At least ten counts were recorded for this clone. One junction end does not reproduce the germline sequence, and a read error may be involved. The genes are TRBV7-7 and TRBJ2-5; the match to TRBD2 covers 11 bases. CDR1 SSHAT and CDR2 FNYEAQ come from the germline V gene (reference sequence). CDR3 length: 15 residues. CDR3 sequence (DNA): TGTGCTAGCAGCTTTAGCGGGGGGGCTGTTGAGACCCAGTACTTC. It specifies CASSFSGGAVETQYF.

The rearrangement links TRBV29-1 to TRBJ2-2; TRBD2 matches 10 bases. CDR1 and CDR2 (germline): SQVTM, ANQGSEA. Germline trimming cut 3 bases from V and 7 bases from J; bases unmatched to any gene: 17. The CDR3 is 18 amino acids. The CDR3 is CSVDGLGSSGGLRGELFF. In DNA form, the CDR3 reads TGCAGCGTTGATGGGTTGGGAAGTAGCGGGGGGCTTCGCGGGGAGCTGTTTTTT.

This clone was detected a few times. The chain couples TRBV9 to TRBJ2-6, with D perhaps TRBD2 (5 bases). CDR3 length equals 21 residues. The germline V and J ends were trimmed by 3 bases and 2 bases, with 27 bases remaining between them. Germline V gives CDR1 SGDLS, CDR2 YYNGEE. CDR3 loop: CASSANLMGPPGGTGANVLTF. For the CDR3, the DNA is TGTGCCAGCAGCGCGAACCTCATGGGCCCCCCAGGAGGTACTGGGGCCAACGTCCTGACTTTC.

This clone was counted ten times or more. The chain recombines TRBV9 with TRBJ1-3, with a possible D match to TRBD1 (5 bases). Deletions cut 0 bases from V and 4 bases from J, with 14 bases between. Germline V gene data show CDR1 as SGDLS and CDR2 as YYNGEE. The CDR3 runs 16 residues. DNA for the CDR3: TGTGCCAGCAGCGTAGAGGGGAGACCCCTGGGAAACACCATATATTTT. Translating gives CASSVEGRPLGNTIYF. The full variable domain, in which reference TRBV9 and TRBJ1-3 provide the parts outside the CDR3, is DSGVTQTPKHLITATGQRVTLRCSPRSGDLSVYWYQQSLDQGLQFLIQYYNGEERAKGNILERFSAQQFPDLHSELNLSSLELGDSALYFCASSVEGRPLGNTIYFGEGSWLTVV.

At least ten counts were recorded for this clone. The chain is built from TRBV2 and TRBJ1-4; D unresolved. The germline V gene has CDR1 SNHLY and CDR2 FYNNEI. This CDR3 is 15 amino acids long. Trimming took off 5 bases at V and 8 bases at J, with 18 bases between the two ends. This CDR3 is CASSSNDNPDEKLFF. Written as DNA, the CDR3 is TGTGCCAGCAGTTCGAACGACAATCCCGACGAAAAACTGTTTTTT.

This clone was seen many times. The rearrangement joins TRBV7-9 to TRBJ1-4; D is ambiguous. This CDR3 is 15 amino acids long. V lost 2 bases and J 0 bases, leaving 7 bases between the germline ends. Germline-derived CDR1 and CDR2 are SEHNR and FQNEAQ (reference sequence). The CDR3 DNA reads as TGTGCCAGCAGCTTACCCCTCGCAACTAATGAAAAACTGTTTTTT. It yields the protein CASSLPLATNEKLFF.

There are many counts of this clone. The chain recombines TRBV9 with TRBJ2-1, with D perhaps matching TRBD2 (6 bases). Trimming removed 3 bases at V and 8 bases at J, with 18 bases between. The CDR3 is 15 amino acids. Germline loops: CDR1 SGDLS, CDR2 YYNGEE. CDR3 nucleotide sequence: TGTGCCAGCAGCGCCCGGGACTGGAGCAGGTATGAGCAGTTCTTC. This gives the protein CASSARDWSRYEQFF.

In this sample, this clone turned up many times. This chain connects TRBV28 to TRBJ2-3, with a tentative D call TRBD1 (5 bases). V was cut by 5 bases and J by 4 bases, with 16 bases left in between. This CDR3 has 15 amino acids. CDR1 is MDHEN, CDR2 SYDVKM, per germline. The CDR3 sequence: CASSKNLGQADTQYF. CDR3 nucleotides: TGTGCCAGCAGTAAAAATCTCGGACAAGCAGATACGCAGTATTTT.

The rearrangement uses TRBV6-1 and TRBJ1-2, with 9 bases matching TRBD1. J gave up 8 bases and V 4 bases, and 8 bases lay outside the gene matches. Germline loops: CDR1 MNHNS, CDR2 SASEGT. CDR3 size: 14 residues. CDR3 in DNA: TGTGCCAGCAGTGGAGAACAGGGGGCGGGGGGCTACACCTTC. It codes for CASSGEQGAGGYTF.

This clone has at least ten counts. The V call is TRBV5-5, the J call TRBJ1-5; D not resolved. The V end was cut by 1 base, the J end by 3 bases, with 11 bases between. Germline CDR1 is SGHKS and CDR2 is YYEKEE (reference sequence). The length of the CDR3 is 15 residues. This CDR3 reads CASSLHPEINQPQHF. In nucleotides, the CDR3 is TGTGCCAGCAGCTTGCACCCAGAAATCAATCAGCCCCAGCATTTT.

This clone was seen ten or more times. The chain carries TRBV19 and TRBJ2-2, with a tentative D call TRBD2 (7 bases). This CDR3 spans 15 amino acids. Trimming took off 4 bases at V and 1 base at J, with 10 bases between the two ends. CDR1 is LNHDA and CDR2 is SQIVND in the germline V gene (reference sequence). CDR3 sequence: CASSRGGWNTGELFF. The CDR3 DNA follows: TGTGCCAGTAGTAGGGGGGGCTGGAACACCGGGGAGCTGTTTTTT.